The sequence of this TCR beta chain was determined in a study of PD-1 blockade in classical Hodgkin lymphoma. Study-wide results and caveats: In newly diagnosed patients, baseline TCR diversity was reportedly below that of healthy donors. Still unresolved is the cause of the repertoire differences, which may be disease activity or prior therapy. Baseline diversity resembling that of newly diagnosed patients was seen in complete responders.

Clones were sequenced by immunoSEQ multiplex PCR, and TCRdb holds only the in-frame ones, with some missing. In the table there are 16,000 or so clones, about 80% of which are singletons. Relapse after autologous stem cell transplantation occurred in every patient, and brentuximab vedotin exposure varied. With regard to this clone: Antigen unknown.

This CDR3 has 17 residues. The V and J ends lost 1 base and 6 bases, in that order; junction bases with no gene match: 14. Germline-derived CDR1 and CDR2 are GTSNPN and SVGIG (reference sequence). This receptor was taken from a human donor with classical Hodgkin lymphoma. The chain has TRBV30 and TRBJ1-5; 8 bases map to TRBD1. The sequencing here drew on peripheral blood mononuclear cells (PBMCs), taken before the second cycle of nivolumab. CDR3 sequence reads: CAWSGGEGQEICQPQHF. The CDR3 nucleotides are TGTGCCTGGAGTGGGGGTGAGGGACAGGAAATTTGTCAGCCCCAGCATTTT.